The entry below gives a single T cell receptor beta chain sequence along with its context. The data were obtained in a study of control samples from healthy donors and cancer patients. V lost 3 bases to trimming and J lost 0 bases, with 8 bases between them. The CDR3 loop spans 14 amino acids. In germline, CDR1 is MGHDK, CDR2 SYGVNS. The method was immunoSEQ multiplex PCR; TCRdb's version includes in-frame clones alone and lacks a portion of them. Found here are roughly 130,000 clones, approximately 90% of them singletons; the top ten hold just over 8.5%. The receptor comes from a man younger than 30 in good health. The chain has TRBV25-1 and TRBJ1-1, with D unresolved. The specimen was blood. CDR3 DNA sequence: TGTGCCAGCAGTGATCCAAGTGTGAACACTGAAGCTTTCTTT. It codes for CASSDPSVNTEAFF.